This TCR beta chain was identified in a study of blood T cell repertoires in COVID-19. Study in general: There were acute and convalescent COVID-19 samples, and they came from the United States, Italy and Spain. The analysed material was cDNA or gDNA that came from T cells, B-cell-depleted T cells, or PBMCs.

Original handling: Quantification of nucleated cells was approximated via reference gene primer amplification. Method: immunoSEQ multiplex PCR; TCRdb's copy keeps in-frame clones and lacks some. V and J calls and clone size are given by that table; D and trimming were obtained from the DNA. This table holds around 100,000 clones, about 91% found once. The ends were cut back, 6 bases at V and 0 bases at J, with 23 bases in the middle. From germline, CDR1 is SQVTM and CDR2 ANQGSEA. The CDR3 has 17 residues. The sequencing sample was made of peripheral blood. The chain couples TRBV29-1 to TRBJ1-1; tentative D call: TRBD1 (6 bases). This sequence was found in a human donor in a cohort sampled during active COVID-19. CDR3 sequence (DNA): TGCAGCGTATATCCAAGACCTGGACAGTTTATGAACACTGAAGCTTTCTTT. Its protein product is CSVYPRPGQFMNTEAFF.